The rows below give T cell receptor beta chains drawn from one sample of a study of T cell responses to AZD1222 COVID-19 vaccine. Sequencing used immunoSEQ multiplex PCR; TCRdb keeps in-frame clones, though not all of them. The table records about 72,000 clones, roughly 88% of them present only once. This specimen was peripheral blood, taken on day 0 of AZD1222 vaccination. These receptors all stem from an adult in good health. CDR3s include the opening cysteine and the closing phenylalanine or tryptophan.

v_gene,CDR3aa
TRBV3-1/TRBV3-2,CASSQRTGRSQPQHF
TRBV6-2/TRBV6-3,CASSYLRQGASNQPQHF
TRBV6-6,CASSYEQYF
TRBV30,CAWSVDLYSPLHF
TRBV7-2,CASSRARGLGNTIYF
TRBV5-5,CASSLAAGEQYF
TRBV21-1,CASSKGVRSRTYPIPNYEQYF
TRBV7-9,CASSSRTGGSSGNTIYF
TRBV6-6,CASSDRVNYGYTF
TRBV30,CAWIGAEKNEKLFF
TRBV7-3,CASSPTRTNYGYTF
TRBV15,CATAQYNEQFF
TRBV6-1,CASSDQGVTSNTGELFF
TRBV6-2/TRBV6-3,CASSFGTSTYNEQFF
TRBV18,CASSLDRGRYTGELFF
TRBV11-2,CASSLNTEAFF
TRBV27,CASSPGRTGRGYTF
TRBV6-2/TRBV6-3,CASSFTGTGHGYTF
TRBV11-3,CASSLDGLVGVNYSPLHF
TRBV28,CASTFRGLNSYEQYF
TRBV30,CAWSVRENQPQHF
TRBV25-1,CASSEYGTTYGYTF
TRBV7-8,CASSLARMRTTNEKLFF